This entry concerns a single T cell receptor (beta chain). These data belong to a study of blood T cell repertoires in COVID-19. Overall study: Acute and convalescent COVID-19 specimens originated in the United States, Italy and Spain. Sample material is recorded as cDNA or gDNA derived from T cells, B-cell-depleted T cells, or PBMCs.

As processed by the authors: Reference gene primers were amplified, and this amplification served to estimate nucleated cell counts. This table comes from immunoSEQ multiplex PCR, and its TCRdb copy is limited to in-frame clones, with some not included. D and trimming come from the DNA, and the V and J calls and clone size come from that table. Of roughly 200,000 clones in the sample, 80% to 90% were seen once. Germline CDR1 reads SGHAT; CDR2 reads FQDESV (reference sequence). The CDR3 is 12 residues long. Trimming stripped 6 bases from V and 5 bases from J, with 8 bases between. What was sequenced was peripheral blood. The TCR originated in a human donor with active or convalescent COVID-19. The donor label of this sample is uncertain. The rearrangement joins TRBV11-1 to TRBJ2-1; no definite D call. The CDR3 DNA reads TGTGCCAGCAGTGGCTCGAACAATGAGCAGTTCTTC. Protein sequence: CASSGSNNEQFF.